This T cell receptor (beta chain) was recorded in a study of T cell repertoires in cytomegalovirus infection. Overall study: Selection of CMV epitopes for the study included recently identified HLA-C-restricted and well-studied HLA-B-restricted ones. Evidence of both CMV infection and a matching HLA type came from public TCR beta signatures.

TCRdb reprocessed the reads with MiXCR, giving one entry per CDR3 protein. The sample lists about 310,000 distinct CDR3 sequences, more than 20% occurring once. V gave up 6 bases and J gave up 4 bases, with 10 bases separating them. Germline V gene sequence: CDR1 SGHTA, CDR2 FQGNSA. The CDR3 extends over 14 amino acids. This clonotype was detected a few times. Antigen specificity is unknown. Regarding the study as a whole: Predominance within the ex vivo response was attributable to HLA-C-restricted CMV-specific TCR beta clonotypes.

Here the sequenced sample was cultured PBMCs, taken from culture after CMV antigen stimulation. The chain links TRBV7-2 to TRBJ2-6, with D uncertain. This clonotype was sampled from a human donor in good health (CMV status not recorded). Some clones in this sample may be carry-over from other donors' samples. As DNA, the CDR3 is TGTGCCAGCAGTCCCATGGGGGGGGCCAACGTCCTGACTTTC. Protein sequence: CASSPMGGANVLTF.